This T cell receptor beta chain was sequenced in a study of lymphopenia after photon versus proton radiotherapy. Notes on the study in general: Survival link was tested only in deceased patients; proton benefit remains a possibility. Oligoclonal CD8+ Temra expansion after nadir drove photon patients' diversity drop. A bigger post-nadir fall in TCR diversity correlated inversely with survival time in deceased patients.

Comments on this clone: The antigen is unknown.

Some clones are missing from TCRdb's copy, which holds only in-frame ones; the method was immunoSEQ multiplex PCR. The table records fewer than 40,000 clones, around 94% of them present only once. V shed 3 bases, J shed 13 bases, and the junction held 5 bases outside the gene matches. This CDR3 spans 12 amino acids. CDR1 is SGHAT and CDR2 is FQNNGV in the germline V gene. The source is a woman in her forties or fifties with cholangiocarcinoma. The sequencing here drew on peripheral blood, taken from a patient treated with photon-based radiotherapy. This chain uses TRBV11-2 with TRBJ2-2; 7 bases align to TRBD2. The CDR3 sequence: CASSFVSSGLFF. The CDR3 nucleotides are TGTGCCAGCAGCTTCGTTTCTAGCGGGCTGTTTTTT.